This TCR beta chain was obtained from a study of neoadjuvant anti-PD-1 for oral cavity cancer. Looking at the study overall: Most patients had three to four biweekly doses of 3 mg/kg nivolumab before resection. Findings and limits, study-wide: Pretreatment Treg/Th17 ratio correlated inversely with post-treatment tumor clonality.

To note about this clone: Its antigen is unknown.

Per the germline V gene, CDR1 is LNHDA and CDR2 is SQIVND (reference sequence). V lost 5 bases to trimming and J lost 3 bases; unmatched junction nucleotides: 10. The CDR3 spans 15 residues. Measured with immunoSEQ multiplex PCR; TCRdb has only the in-frame clones, and not every one. This table holds 55,000 to 75,000 clones, 65% to 85% found once. Patients had newly diagnosed, untreated stage II-IVA oral cavity squamous cell carcinoma. Patients had HPV-negative, locally advanced oral cavity squamous cell carcinoma. This sample comprised PBMCs, obtained before nivolumab (anti-PD-1) treatment. The chain couples TRBV19 to TRBJ2-7; TRBD1 matches 7 bases. This TCR came from a person between 40 and 85 years old with oral cavity squamous cell carcinoma. The CDR3 sequence is CASSPRQGKFYEQYF. The CDR3 region has the DNA TGTGCCAGTAGTCCCCGACAGGGAAAGTTCTACGAGCAGTACTTC.